These T cell receptor beta chains were read from a single sample in a study of blood T cell repertoires in COVID-19. Profiled with immunoSEQ multiplex PCR; TCRdb holds only in-frame clones, not every one. This sample has hundreds of thousands of clones, with roughly 88% found just once. Source material: peripheral blood. These receptors all come from an elderly man with acute or convalescent COVID-19. Both conserved end residues are part of each CDR3. The order of the fields is CDR3 DNA, CDR3 protein, D gene, V gene, J gene, clone size. D genes are given only for firm matches. Expanded clones are given a class, and other clones once, few, many or no size at all.

CDR3 DNA: TGTGCCAGCAGCCCGCAACAGGGGGCTCGGACTGAAGCTTTCTTT
CDR3 protein: CASSPQQGARTEAFF
D gene: TRBD1
V gene: TRBV7-2
J gene: TRBJ1-1
clone size: .

CDR3 DNA: TGTGCCAGCAGCTTAGGACTAGCCGATAGCTCCTACGAGCAGTACTTC
CDR3 protein: CASSLGLADSSYEQYF
D gene: .
V gene: TRBV13
J gene: TRBJ2-7
clone size: .

CDR3 DNA: TGTGCCAGCAGCCAAGCCAGGCTGGGGGGGCCAACAGATACGCAGTATTTT
CDR3 protein: CASSQARLGGPTDTQYF
D gene: .
V gene: TRBV14
J gene: TRBJ2-3
clone size: .

CDR3 DNA: TGCAGCGTCTCCTTCTCCCTGCGGGCCGAAAAACTGTTTTTT
CDR3 protein: CSVSFSLRAEKLFF
D gene: .
V gene: TRBV29-1
J gene: TRBJ1-4
clone size: .

CDR3 DNA: TGTGCCAGCAGTTCAGCCGGGACAGGGGGCGGCTACACCTTC
CDR3 protein: CASSSAGTGGGYTF
D gene: TRBD1
V gene: TRBV27
J gene: TRBJ1-2
clone size: .

CDR3 DNA: TGTGCCAGCAGCTTAAACAGGGGGGCCTTGGGGTCCGGGGAGCTGTTTTTT
CDR3 protein: CASSLNRGALGSGELFF
D gene: TRBD1
V gene: TRBV5-4
J gene: TRBJ2-2
clone size: few

CDR3 DNA: TGTGCCAGCAGTTTAGGGGCTGAAAAACTGTTTTTT
CDR3 protein: CASSLGAEKLFF
D gene: .
V gene: TRBV12-3/TRBV12-4
J gene: TRBJ1-4
clone size: .

CDR3 DNA: TGCAGCGTAGTGGGACTAGGAGAAGGAGATACGCAGTATTTT
CDR3 protein: CSVVGLGEGDTQYF
D gene: TRBD2
V gene: TRBV29-1
J gene: TRBJ2-3
clone size: .

CDR3 DNA: TGTGCCAGCTCACCCCTAACAGGGGCTGGAAACACCATATATTTT
CDR3 protein: CASSPLTGAGNTIYF
D gene: TRBD1
V gene: TRBV18
J gene: TRBJ1-3
clone size: .

CDR3 DNA: TGTGCCAGCAGCTTTATTATCGGACAGGGGAATCAGCCCCAGCATTTT
CDR3 protein: CASSFIIGQGNQPQHF
D gene: TRBD1
V gene: TRBV13
J gene: TRBJ1-5
clone size: .

CDR3 DNA: TGTGCCAGTAGTGCAATTGGGACAGGGGGTGGCCAGCCCCAGCATTTT
CDR3 protein: CASSAIGTGGGQPQHF
D gene: TRBD1
V gene: TRBV19
J gene: TRBJ1-5
clone size: .

CDR3 DNA: TGTGCCAGCAGCGTAGGGGCTAGCGGGGGCACAGATACGCAGTATTTT
CDR3 protein: CASSVGASGGTDTQYF
D gene: TRBD2
V gene: TRBV9
J gene: TRBJ2-3
clone size: .

CDR3 DNA: TGTGCCAGCAGTGAGGGCAAGGGGGCGACCCAGTACTTC
CDR3 protein: CASSEGKGATQYF
D gene: TRBD1
V gene: TRBV6-1
J gene: TRBJ2-5
clone size: .

CDR3 DNA: TGTGCCAGCAGTGGCCCCAGGGGCCAGCCCCAGCATTTT
CDR3 protein: CASSGPRGQPQHF
D gene: .
V gene: TRBV27
J gene: TRBJ1-5
clone size: .

CDR3 DNA: TGCGCCAGCAGCTTTAACAGGGGCGACTCTGGAAACACCATATATTTT
CDR3 protein: CASSFNRGDSGNTIYF
D gene: TRBD1
V gene: TRBV5-1
J gene: TRBJ1-3
clone size: .

CDR3 DNA: TGTGCCAGCAGCCCCATGGGACAGAACACTGAAGCTTTCTTT
CDR3 protein: CASSPMGQNTEAFF
D gene: .
V gene: TRBV6-5
J gene: TRBJ1-1
clone size: .

CDR3 DNA: TGTGCCAGCCGGGACAGGGGTAATTCACCCCTCCACTTT
CDR3 protein: CASRDRGNSPLHF
D gene: TRBD1
V gene: TRBV19
J gene: TRBJ1-6
clone size: .

CDR3 DNA: TGTGCCAGCTCAGTCAGGGATTCCGGGGAGCTGTTTTTT
CDR3 protein: CASSVRDSGELFF
D gene: .
V gene: TRBV18
J gene: TRBJ2-2
clone size: .

CDR3 DNA: TGTGCCAGCAGCCCCACAGGGGGCTCCGCTGGAAACACCATATATTTT
CDR3 protein: CASSPTGGSAGNTIYF
D gene: TRBD1
V gene: TRBV7-6
J gene: TRBJ1-3
clone size: .

CDR3 DNA: TGTGCCAGCAGGGGACTCCTGGGCAATGAGCAGTTCTTC
CDR3 protein: CASRGLLGNEQFF
D gene: .
V gene: TRBV6-6
J gene: TRBJ2-1
clone size: .

CDR3 DNA: TGTGCCAGCAGCAAGGGGGGGGGAATGAACACTGAAGCTTTCTTT
CDR3 protein: CASSKGGGMNTEAFF
D gene: .
V gene: TRBV7-8
J gene: TRBJ1-1
clone size: .

CDR3 DNA: TGTGCCAGCAGCTTGGACAGGGTATTCTATGGCTACACCTTC
CDR3 protein: CASSLDRVFYGYTF
D gene: .
V gene: TRBV5-4
J gene: TRBJ1-2
clone size: .

CDR3 DNA: TGTGCCAGTAGTAAAGACCTGACCGGACAGGGGGCGACTCAGTACTTC
CDR3 protein: CASSKDLTGQGATQYF
D gene: TRBD1
V gene: TRBV19
J gene: TRBJ2-7
clone size: .

CDR3 DNA: TGCGCCAGCAGCTGGAGGACAGACTCCTACGAGCAGTACTTC
CDR3 protein: CASSWRTDSYEQYF
D gene: .
V gene: TRBV5-1
J gene: TRBJ2-7
clone size: few

CDR3 DNA: TGCGCCAGCAGCTACCGGGACAGGGGGCGGAATTCACCCCTCCACTTT
CDR3 protein: CASSYRDRGRNSPLHF
D gene: TRBD1
V gene: TRBV5-1
J gene: TRBJ1-6
clone size: .

CDR3 DNA: TGTGCCAGTAGTATCCAGGGGAAAGGAGGCTACACCTTC
CDR3 protein: CASSIQGKGGYTF
D gene: .
V gene: TRBV19
J gene: TRBJ1-2
clone size: few

CDR3 DNA: TGTGCCACCAGCAGAACCACAGGGGGCAGGGCAGATACGCAGTATTTT
CDR3 protein: CATSRTTGGRADTQYF
D gene: TRBD1
V gene: TRBV15
J gene: TRBJ2-3
clone size: .

CDR3 DNA: TGTGCCAGTCGCACCTACCGACAGGGTAGCTACGAGCAGTACTTC
CDR3 protein: CASRTYRQGSYEQYF
D gene: TRBD1
V gene: TRBV28
J gene: TRBJ2-7
clone size: .

CDR3 DNA: TGCAGCGTTGCCGGAGCGGGAGGGGTCCAAGAGACCCAGTACTTC
CDR3 protein: CSVAGAGGVQETQYF
D gene: TRBD2
V gene: TRBV29-1
J gene: TRBJ2-5
clone size: .

CDR3 DNA: TGTGCCAGCAGCCCCAGGCGGGGTTCAGAGACCCAGTACTTC
CDR3 protein: CASSPRRGSETQYF
D gene: .
V gene: TRBV6-5
J gene: TRBJ2-5
clone size: .

CDR3 DNA: TGTGCCAGCAGCTTGTATGGGGGGAAGAGCAATCAGCCCCAGCATTTT
CDR3 protein: CASSLYGGKSNQPQHF
D gene: .
V gene: TRBV5-5
J gene: TRBJ1-5
clone size: .

CDR3 DNA: TGTGCCAGCAGCGCGACAGGGGATCCTGGAAACACCATATATTTT
CDR3 protein: CASSATGDPGNTIYF
D gene: TRBD1
V gene: TRBV9
J gene: TRBJ1-3
clone size: .

CDR3 DNA: TGCGCCAGCAGCCAGTTCGCCGGGACAGGGTACGAGCAGTACTTC
CDR3 protein: CASSQFAGTGYEQYF
D gene: TRBD1
V gene: TRBV4-1
J gene: TRBJ2-7
clone size: few

CDR3 DNA: TGTGCCAGCAGCGCCCGCGCTACTAGCTCCTACAATGAGCAGTTCTTC
CDR3 protein: CASSARATSSYNEQFF
D gene: .
V gene: TRBV5-6
J gene: TRBJ2-1
clone size: .

CDR3 DNA: TGTGCCACCGCTAGAGGGGGGGATGGCTACACCTTC
CDR3 protein: CATARGGDGYTF
D gene: .
V gene: TRBV6-5
J gene: TRBJ1-2
clone size: .

CDR3 DNA: TGCGCCAGCAGCCCAGGAAGGGGACGTAGCGGGGGGCCACGCTCCTACAATGAGCAGTTCTTC
CDR3 protein: CASSPGRGRSGGPRSYNEQFF
D gene: TRBD2
V gene: TRBV4-1
J gene: TRBJ2-1
clone size: .

CDR3 DNA: TGTGCCACCAGCGGGGAGGGAAGGTATGAAAAACTGTTTTTT
CDR3 protein: CATSGEGRYEKLFF
D gene: .
V gene: TRBV15
J gene: TRBJ1-4
clone size: .

CDR3 DNA: TGTGCCAGCAGCTTGGCCAAGGGGCGCACCGGGGAGCTGTTTTTT
CDR3 protein: CASSLAKGRTGELFF
D gene: .
V gene: TRBV5-6
J gene: TRBJ2-2
clone size: .

CDR3 DNA: TGTGCCAGTAGTATAGTGGTGCAGACTGAAGCTTTCTTT
CDR3 protein: CASSIVVQTEAFF
D gene: .
V gene: TRBV19
J gene: TRBJ1-1
clone size: .

CDR3 DNA: TGTGCCAGCAGCGGGCTCCGGGGAGCAGATACGCAGTATTTT
CDR3 protein: CASSGLRGADTQYF
D gene: .
V gene: TRBV9
J gene: TRBJ2-3
clone size: few